The 5 T cell receptor beta chains presented below share a single source sample, sequenced in a study of blood T cells in healthy people across ages. Next came a second PCR, run for roughly 6 to 11 cycles, which used a sample-barcoded 5' primer along with a J-beta primer mix. TCRdb redid the calling of the 5' RACE reads with MiXCR, one entry per CDR3 protein. The top ten hold roughly 18% of the sample, which has hundreds of thousands of distinct CDR3 sequences, more than 40% seen once. Sequenced: blood. Receptor source: a man between 60 and 70 years old in good health.

In this sample, this clonotype turned up a few times. The J gene is TRBJ2-1, the V gene TRBV28, with a weak D call TRBD1 (6 bases). In germline, CDR1 is MDHEN, CDR2 SYDVKM. This CDR3 has 13 residues. Trimming took 5 bases from V and 9 from J, leaving 14 bases between them. This CDR3 reads CASSPTGRPEQFF. For the CDR3, the DNA is TGTGCCAGCAGTCCCACAGGGCGTCCTGAGCAGTTCTTC.

The genes are TRBV2 and TRBJ1-5; D possibly corresponds to TRBD1 (6 bases). In germline, CDR1 is SNHLY, CDR2 FYNNEI. V was trimmed by 6 bases and J by 9 bases, leaving 18 bases between them. The CDR3 covers 14 residues. As DNA, the CDR3 is TGTGCCAGCAGCACAGGGCCTCCGGGGGGGCCCCAGCATTTT. Protein product: CASSTGPPGGPQHF.

CDR3 sequence reads: CSADRANSGANVLTF. CDR3 coding DNA: TGCAGTGCCGACAGGGCGAACTCTGGGGCCAACGTCCTGACTTTC. The V call is TRBV20-1, the J call TRBJ2-6; 7 positions agree with TRBD1. CDR3 length: 15 amino acids. From germline, CDR1 is DFQATT and CDR2 SNEGSKA (reference sequence). The V segment lost 6 bases and the J segment 0 bases; nucleotides outside the gene matches: 5.

This clonotype was counted a few times. The rearrangement uses TRBV6-5 and TRBJ2-5, with 11 bases aligning to TRBD2. Germline CDR1 and CDR2: MNHEY and SVGAGI. This CDR3 contains 16 residues. Trimming took 5 bases from V and 2 from J; bases not matched to a gene: 7. The CDR3 protein is CASSPGTSGVQETQYF. CDR3 nucleotides: TGTGCCAGCAGTCCTGGGACTAGCGGAGTACAAGAGACCCAGTACTTC.

With regard to this clonotype: The junction departs from germline at one end; a sequencing error may be responsible. V gene TRBV5-5 combines with J gene TRBJ1-2, with D unclear. Germline lookup yields CDR1 SGHKS and CDR2 YYEKEE (reference sequence). The CDR3 loop spans 14 amino acids. The CDR3 region has the DNA TGTGCCAGCAGCTTGGCAACAAATGGAGATGGCCACACCTTC. It encodes CASSLATNGDGHTF.